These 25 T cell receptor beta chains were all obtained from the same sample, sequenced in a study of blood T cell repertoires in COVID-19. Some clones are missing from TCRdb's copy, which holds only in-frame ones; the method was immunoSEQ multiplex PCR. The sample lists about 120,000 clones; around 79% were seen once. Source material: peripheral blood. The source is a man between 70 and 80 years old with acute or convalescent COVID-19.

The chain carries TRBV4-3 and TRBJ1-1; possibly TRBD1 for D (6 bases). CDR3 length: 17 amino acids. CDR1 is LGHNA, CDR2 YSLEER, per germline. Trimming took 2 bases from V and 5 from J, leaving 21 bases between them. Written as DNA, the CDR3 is TGCGCCAGCAGCCAAAAAATCACACAGGGTGGGGTGACTGAAGCTTTCTTT. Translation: CASSQKITQGGVTEAFF.

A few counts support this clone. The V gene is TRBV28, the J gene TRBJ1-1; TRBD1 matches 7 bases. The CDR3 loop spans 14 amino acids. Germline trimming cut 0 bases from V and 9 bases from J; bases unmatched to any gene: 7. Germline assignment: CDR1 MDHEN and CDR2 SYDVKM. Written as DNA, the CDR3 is TGTGCCAGCAGTTTATGGGCAGGGGGGACCCAAGCTTTCTTT. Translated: CASSLWAGGTQAFF.

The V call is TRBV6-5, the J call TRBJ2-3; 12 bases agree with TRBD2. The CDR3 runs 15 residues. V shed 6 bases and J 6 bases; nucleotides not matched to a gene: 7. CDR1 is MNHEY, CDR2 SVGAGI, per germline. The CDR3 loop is CASRRLAGASDTQYF. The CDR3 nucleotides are TGTGCCAGCAGAAGACTAGCGGGGGCATCGGATACGCAGTATTTT.

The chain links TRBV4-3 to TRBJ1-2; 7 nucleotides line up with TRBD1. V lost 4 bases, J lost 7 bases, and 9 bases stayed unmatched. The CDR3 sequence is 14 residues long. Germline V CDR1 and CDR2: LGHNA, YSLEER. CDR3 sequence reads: CASSLDEGAGGYTF. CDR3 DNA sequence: TGCGCCAGCAGCCTCGACGAGGGGGCGGGTGGCTACACCTTC.

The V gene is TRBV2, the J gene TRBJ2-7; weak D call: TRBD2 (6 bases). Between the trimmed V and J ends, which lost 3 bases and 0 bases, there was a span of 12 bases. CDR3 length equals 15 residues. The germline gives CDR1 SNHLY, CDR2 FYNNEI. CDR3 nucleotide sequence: TGTGCCAGCAGTGAGTCTGGGCGGGGCTCCTACGAGCAGTACTTC. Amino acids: CASSESGRGSYEQYF. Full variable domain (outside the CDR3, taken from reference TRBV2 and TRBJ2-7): EPEVTQTPSHQVTQMGQEVILRCVPISNHLYFYWYRQILGQKVEFLVSFYNNEISEKSEIFDDQFSVERPDGSNFTLKIRSTKLEDSAMYFCASSESGRGSYEQYFGPGTRLTVT.

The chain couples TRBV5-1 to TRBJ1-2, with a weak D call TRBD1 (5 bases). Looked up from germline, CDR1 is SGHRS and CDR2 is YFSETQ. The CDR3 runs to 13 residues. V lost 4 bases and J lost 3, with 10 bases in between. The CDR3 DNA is TGCGCCAGCAGCCCCGACAGCGACTATGGCTACACCTTC. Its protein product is CASSPDSDYGYTF.

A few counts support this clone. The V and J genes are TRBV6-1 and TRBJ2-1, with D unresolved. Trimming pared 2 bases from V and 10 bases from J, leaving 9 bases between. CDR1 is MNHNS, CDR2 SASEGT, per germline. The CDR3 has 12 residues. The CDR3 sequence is CASSERQREQFF. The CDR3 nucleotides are TGTGCCAGCAGTGAAAGGCAGCGCGAGCAGTTCTTC.

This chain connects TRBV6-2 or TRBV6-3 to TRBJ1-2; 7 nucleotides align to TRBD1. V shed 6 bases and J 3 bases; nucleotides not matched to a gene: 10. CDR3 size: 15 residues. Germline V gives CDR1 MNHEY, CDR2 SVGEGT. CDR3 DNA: TGTGCCAGCAGCGACGAACCTACAGGGGACTATGGCTACACCTTC. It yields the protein CASSDEPTGDYGYTF.

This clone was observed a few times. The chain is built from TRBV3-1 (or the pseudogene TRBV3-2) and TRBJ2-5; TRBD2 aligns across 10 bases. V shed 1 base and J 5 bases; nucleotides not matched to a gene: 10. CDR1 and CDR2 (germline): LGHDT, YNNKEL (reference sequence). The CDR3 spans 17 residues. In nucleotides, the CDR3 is TGTGCCAGCAGCCAAGGAGCTTCTAGCGGGGGCGCGGAGACCCAGTACTTC. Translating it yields CASSQGASSGGAETQYF.

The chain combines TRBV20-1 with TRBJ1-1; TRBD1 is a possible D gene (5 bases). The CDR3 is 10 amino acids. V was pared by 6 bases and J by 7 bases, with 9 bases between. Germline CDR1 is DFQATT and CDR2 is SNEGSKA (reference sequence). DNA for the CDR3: TGCAGTGCCTCGACAGATGAAGCTTTCTTT. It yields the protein CSASTDEAFF.

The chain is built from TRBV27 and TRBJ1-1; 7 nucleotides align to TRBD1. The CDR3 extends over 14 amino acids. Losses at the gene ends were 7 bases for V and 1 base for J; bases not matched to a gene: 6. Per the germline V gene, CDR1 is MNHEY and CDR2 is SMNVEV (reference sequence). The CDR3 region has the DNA TGTGCCAGCAATATGGGACAGAGGAACACTGAAGCTTTCTTT. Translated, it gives CASNMGQRNTEAFF.

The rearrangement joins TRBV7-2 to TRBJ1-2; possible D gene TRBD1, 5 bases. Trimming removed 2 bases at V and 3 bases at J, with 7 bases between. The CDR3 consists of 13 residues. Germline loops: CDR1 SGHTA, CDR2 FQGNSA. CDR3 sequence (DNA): TGTGCCAGCAGCTTATTACAGGACTATGGCTACACCTTC. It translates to CASSLLQDYGYTF.

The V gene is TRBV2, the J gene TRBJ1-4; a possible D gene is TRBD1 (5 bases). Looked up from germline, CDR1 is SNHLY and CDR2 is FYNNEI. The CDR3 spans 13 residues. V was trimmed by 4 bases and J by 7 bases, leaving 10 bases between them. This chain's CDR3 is CASSALRVEKLFF. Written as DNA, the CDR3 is TGTGCCAGCAGTGCTCTCAGGGTTGAAAAACTGTTTTTT. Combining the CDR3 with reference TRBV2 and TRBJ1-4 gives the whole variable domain EPEVTQTPSHQVTQMGQEVILRCVPISNHLYFYWYRQILGQKVEFLVSFYNNEISEKSEIFDDQFSVERPDGSNFTLKIRSTKLEDSAMYFCASSALRVEKLFFGSGTQLSVL.

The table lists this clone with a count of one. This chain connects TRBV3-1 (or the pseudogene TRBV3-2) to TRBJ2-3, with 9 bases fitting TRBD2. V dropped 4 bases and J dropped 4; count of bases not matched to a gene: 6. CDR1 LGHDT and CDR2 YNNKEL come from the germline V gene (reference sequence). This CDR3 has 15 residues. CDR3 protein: CASSRRLAEPDTQYF. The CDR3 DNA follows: TGTGCCAGCAGCCGCCGACTAGCGGAACCAGATACGCAGTATTTT.

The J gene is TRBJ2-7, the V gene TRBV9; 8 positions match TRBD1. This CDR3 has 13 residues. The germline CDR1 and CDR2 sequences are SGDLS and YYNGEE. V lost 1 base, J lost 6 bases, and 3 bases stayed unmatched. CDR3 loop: CASSVTTGGEQYF. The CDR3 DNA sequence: TGTGCCAGCAGCGTAACTACAGGGGGCGAGCAGTACTTC.

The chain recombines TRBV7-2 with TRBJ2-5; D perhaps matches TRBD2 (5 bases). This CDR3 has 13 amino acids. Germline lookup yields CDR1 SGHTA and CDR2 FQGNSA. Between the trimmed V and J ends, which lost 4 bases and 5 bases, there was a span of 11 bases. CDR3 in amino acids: CASSSGIGETQYF. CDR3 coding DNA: TGTGCCAGCAGCTCCGGGATTGGCGAGACCCAGTACTTC.

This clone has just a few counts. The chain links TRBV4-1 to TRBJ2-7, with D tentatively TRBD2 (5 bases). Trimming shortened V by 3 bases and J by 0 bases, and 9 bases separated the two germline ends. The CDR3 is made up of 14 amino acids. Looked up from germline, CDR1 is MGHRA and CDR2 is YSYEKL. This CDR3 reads CASSQLAFSYEQYF. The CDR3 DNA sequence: TGCGCCAGCAGCCAGCTAGCATTCTCCTACGAGCAGTACTTC.

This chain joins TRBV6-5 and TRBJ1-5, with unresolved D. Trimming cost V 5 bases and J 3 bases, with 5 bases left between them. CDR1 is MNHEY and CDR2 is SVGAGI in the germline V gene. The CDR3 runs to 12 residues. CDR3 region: CASSPNNQPQHF. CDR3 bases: TGTGCCAGCAGTCCAAACAATCAGCCCCAGCATTTT.

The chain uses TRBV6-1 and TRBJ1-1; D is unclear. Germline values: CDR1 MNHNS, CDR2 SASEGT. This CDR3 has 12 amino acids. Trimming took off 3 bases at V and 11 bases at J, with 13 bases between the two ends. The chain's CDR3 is CASSELSTLAFF. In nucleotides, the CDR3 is TGTGCCAGCAGTGAGTTGAGTACCCTTGCTTTCTTT.

Written as DNA, the CDR3 is TGTGCCTGGAGTGTTAAGGGGGCAGATACGCAGTATTTT. Translating gives CAWSVKGADTQYF. The gene calls are TRBV30 and TRBJ2-3; tentatively, D is TRBD1 (6 bases). The CDR3 covers 13 residues. V was trimmed by 0 bases and J by 4 bases, leaving 8 bases between them. The germline V gene encodes CDR1 GTSNPN and CDR2 SVGIG (reference sequence).

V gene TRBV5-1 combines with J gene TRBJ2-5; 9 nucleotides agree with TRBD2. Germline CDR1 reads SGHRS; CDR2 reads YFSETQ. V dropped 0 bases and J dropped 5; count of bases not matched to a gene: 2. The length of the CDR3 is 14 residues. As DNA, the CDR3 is TGCGCCAGCAGCTTGGGCGGGGGGGCGGAGACCCAGTACTTC. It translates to CASSLGGGAETQYF.

The DNA for the CDR3 is TGTGCCAGCAGCTCGGACATCCTACTGAACTACGAGCAGTACTTC. As protein: CASSSDILLNYEQYF. J is TRBJ2-7 and V is TRBV5-6; possibly TRBD1 for D (5 bases). CDR3 size: 15 residues. Germline V gives CDR1 SGHDT, CDR2 YYEEEE. V lost 3 bases, J lost 3 bases, and 16 bases lay in between.

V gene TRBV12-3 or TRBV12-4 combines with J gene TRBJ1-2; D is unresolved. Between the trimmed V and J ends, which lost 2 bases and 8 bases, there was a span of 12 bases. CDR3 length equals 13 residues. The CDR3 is CASSLKARGGYTF. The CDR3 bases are TGTGCCAGCAGTTTAAAAGCTCGAGGCGGCTACACCTTC.

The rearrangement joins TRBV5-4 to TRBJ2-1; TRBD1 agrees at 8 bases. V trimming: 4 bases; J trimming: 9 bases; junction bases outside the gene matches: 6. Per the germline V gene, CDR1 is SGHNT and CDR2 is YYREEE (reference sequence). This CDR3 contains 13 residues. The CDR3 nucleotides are TGTGCCAGCAGCCTGGACAGGGATGGTGAGCAGTTCTTC. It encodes CASSLDRDGEQFF.

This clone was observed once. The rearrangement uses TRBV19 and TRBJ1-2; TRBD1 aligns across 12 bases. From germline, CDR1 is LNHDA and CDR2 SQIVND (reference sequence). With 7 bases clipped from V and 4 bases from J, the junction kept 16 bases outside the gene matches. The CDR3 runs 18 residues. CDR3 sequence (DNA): TGTGCCAGTATCCCCTTTCGGGGACAGGGGGCGATAGGCTATGGCTACACCTTC. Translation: CASIPFRGQGAIGYGYTF.